This TCR beta chain was obtained from a study of blood T cell repertoires in COVID-19. Study background: There were acute and convalescent COVID-19 samples, and they came from the United States, Italy and Spain. PBMCs, B-cell-depleted T cells, or T cells were the source of the cDNA or gDNA that made up the material.

How the authors handled the data: By means of reference gene primer amplification, nucleated cell counts were estimated. Only in-frame clones appear in the TCRdb table, and some are missing; sequencing was by immunoSEQ multiplex PCR. For V, J and clone size, that table is used; D and trimming come from the DNA. The table has over 120,000 clones, approximately 88% seen once. The CDR3 loop spans 11 amino acids. Germline CDR1 and CDR2: MNHEY and SVGAGI. V was cut by 5 bases and J by 8 bases, with 7 bases left in between. The chain employs TRBV6-5 and TRBJ2-1; D not certain. Sequencing input: peripheral blood. This sequence originates from a man aged 65-85 years with acute or convalescent COVID-19. CDR3 in amino acids: CASSPLYEQFF. CDR3 DNA sequence: TGTGCCAGCAGTCCTCTCTATGAGCAGTTCTTC.